The 5 T cell receptor beta chains below come from one sample, sequenced in a study of blood T cell repertoires in COVID-19. The protocol was immunoSEQ multiplex PCR, while the TCRdb copy is restricted to in-frame clones and leaves out a portion. The sample records 180,000 or so clones, about 80% being singletons. Sequenced: peripheral blood. The source is a woman in her 70s with acute or convalescent COVID-19.

V and J are TRBV7-2 and TRBJ2-4, with D tentatively TRBD2 (6 bases). This CDR3 comprises 15 residues. V lost 3 bases to trimming and J lost 9 bases, with 18 bases between them. CDR1 and CDR2 from the germline V gene are SGHTA and FQGNSA. CDR3 in amino acids: CASSFNSIGRGIQYF. CDR3 coding DNA: TGTGCCAGCAGCTTCAACTCAATTGGGCGGGGCATTCAGTACTTC.

The genes are TRBV2 and TRBJ2-3; TRBD2 might be the D (6 bases). This CDR3 is built from 13 residues. Germline CDR1 SNHLY, CDR2 FYNNEI. V dropped 7 bases and J dropped 3 bases, with 11 bases sitting between them. CDR3 region: CASTPAGTDTQYF. CDR3 DNA sequence: TGTGCCAGCACCCCCGCGGGGACAGATACGCAGTATTTT.

The chain carries TRBV6-2 or TRBV6-3 and TRBJ1-1; D unresolved. CDR3 length equals 14 residues. V lost 0 bases, J lost 6 bases, and 11 bases lay in between. CDR1 is MNHEY, CDR2 SVGEGT, per germline. CDR3 region: CASSYSLRAPEAFF. CDR3 nucleotides: TGTGCCAGCAGTTACTCGCTGCGGGCACCTGAAGCTTTCTTT.

This chain links TRBV9 with TRBJ1-2; D not certain. There are 14 residues in the CDR3. Germline assignment: CDR1 SGDLS and CDR2 YYNGEE. Trimming took 3 bases from V and 0 from J, leaving 9 bases between them. CDR3 sequence (DNA): TGTGCCAGCAGCGAGACGGGAGCTAACTATGGCTACACCTTC. Protein product: CASSETGANYGYTF.

V gene TRBV7-2 combines with J gene TRBJ2-1; 9 bases agree with TRBD1. This CDR3 region has 14 residues. J was trimmed by 7 bases and V by 4 bases; bases with no gene match: 5. Germline V gives CDR1 SGHTA, CDR2 FQGNSA. DNA for the CDR3: TGTGCCAGCAGCTGGACAGGGGACAGTAATGAGCAGTTCTTC. Translated, it gives CASSWTGDSNEQFF.